Listed here are 21 T cell receptor beta chains from one sample, sequenced in a study of cytomegalovirus exposure and HLA in healthy donors. Primers for the PCR totalled 60 Vbeta and 13 Jbeta. Only in-frame clones appear in the TCRdb table, and some are missing; sequencing was by immunoSEQ multiplex PCR. The data show 130,000 or so clones, around 77% seen once. Material for sequencing was PBMCs. The origin of the receptors is a man between 50 and 59 years old in good health and CMV-seronegative.

This sequence joins TRBV14 and TRBJ2-3; 8 bases line up with TRBD1. The V and J ends lost 6 bases and 2 bases, in that order; junction bases with no gene match: 7. CDR1 and CDR2 from the germline V gene are SGHDN and FVKESK. This CDR3 has 15 amino acids. CDR3 in DNA: TGTGCCAGCAGGCGGGGACAGGAAAACACAGATACGCAGTATTTT. It is translated as CASRRGQENTDTQYF.

The chain carries TRBV7-9 and TRBJ2-1; 10 bases line up with TRBD2. Germline V lookup: CDR1 SEHNR, CDR2 FQNEAQ (reference sequence). The CDR3 runs 15 residues. Trimming at V came to 4 bases and at J to 6 bases, leaving 6 bases not matched to a gene. CDR3 in DNA: TGTGCCAGCAGCTCCCCCGGACTAGCGGTCAATGAGCAGTTCTTC. It is translated as CASSSPGLAVNEQFF.

This chain's CDR3 is CASSSSGSWNEQFF. The CDR3, as DNA: TGCGCCAGCAGCTCCAGCGGGAGTTGGAATGAGCAGTTCTTC. The chain carries TRBV10-1 and TRBJ2-1, with 8 nucleotides matching TRBD2. The V gene's germline CDR1 is WNHNN and CDR2 SYGVQD (reference sequence). V was pared by 6 bases and J by 7 bases, with 8 bases of the junction left unmatched. This CDR3 is built from 14 residues.

The chain joins TRBV5-1 to TRBJ1-2; 11 positions match TRBD1. The CDR3 loop spans 21 amino acids. Germline values: CDR1 SGHRS, CDR2 YFSETQ. Unmatched junction bases numbered 23, after V lost 3 bases and J lost 4 bases. CDR3 residues: CASSSWDRGTRQGFLLYGYTF. As DNA, the CDR3 is TGCGCCAGCAGCTCGTGGGACAGGGGGACTAGGCAAGGATTCCTACTCTATGGCTACACCTTC. The complete variable domain, with remaining parts taken from reference TRBV5-1 and TRBJ1-2, reads KAGVTQTPRYLIKTRGQQVTLSCSPISGHRSVSWYQQTPGQGLQFLFEYFSETQRNKGNFPGRFSGRQFSNSRSEMNVSTLELGDSALYLCASSSWDRGTRQGFLLYGYTFGSGTRLTVV.

The rearrangement links TRBV18 to TRBJ2-1; 9 bases match TRBD1. This CDR3 has 11 residues. Trimming removed 6 bases from V and 15 bases from J; junction bases left unmatched: 6. From germline, CDR1 is KGHSH and CDR2 LQKENI. CDR3 sequence reads: CASSAEGQGFF. DNA for the CDR3: TGTGCCAGCTCCGCGGAGGGACAGGGGTTCTTC.

This sequence joins TRBV5-1 and TRBJ2-2, with D possibly TRBD2 on 6 matching bases. V gave up 1 base and J gave up 1 base, with 11 bases separating them. This CDR3 spans 16 amino acids. CDR1 is SGHRS, CDR2 YFSETQ, per germline. The CDR3: CASSLSIGRNTGELFF. As DNA, the CDR3 is TGCGCCAGCAGCTTGAGTATCGGGAGGAACACCGGGGAGCTGTTTTTT.

The CDR3 reads CASRRPGHRWTEQYF. The CDR3 nucleotides are TGTGCCAGCAGGAGACCGGGACACCGGTGGACCGAGCAGTACTTC. This chain uses TRBV11-2 with TRBJ2-7, with D possibly matching TRBD1 (6 bases). Trimming left V 6 bases short and J 6 bases short, with 21 bases between. The CDR3 is made up of 15 amino acids. Germline loops: CDR1 SGHAT, CDR2 FQNNGV.

This rearrangement joins TRBV29-1 to TRBJ1-2, with TRBD1 matching over 7 bases. Germline V CDR1 and CDR2: SQVTM, ANQGSEA. The CDR3 runs 15 residues. J was trimmed by 4 bases and V by 0 bases; bases with no gene match: 8. In DNA form, the CDR3 reads TGCAGCGTTGAAGATGGAAGGACAGGCCTCTATGGCTACACCTTC. Residues: CSVEDGRTGLYGYTF.

This chain uses TRBV11-2 with TRBJ2-2, with 9 nucleotides matching TRBD1. The V segment lost 5 bases and the J segment 7 bases; nucleotides outside the gene matches: 8. CDR1 and CDR2 (germline): SGHAT, FQNNGV. The CDR3 covers 15 residues. CDR3 DNA: TGTGCCAGCAGCCCCCGGGACAGGGTTAACGGGGAGCTGTTTTTT. This gives the protein CASSPRDRVNGELFF.

V is TRBV5-1 and J is TRBJ2-3; the D gene is possibly TRBD2 (6 bases). The CDR3 spans 13 residues. The germline V and J ends were trimmed by 0 bases and 5 bases, with 7 bases remaining between them. Per germline, CDR1 SGHRS and CDR2 YFSETQ. The chain's CDR3 is CASSLGTKDTQYF. The CDR3 DNA reads TGCGCCAGCAGCTTGGGGACTAAAGATACGCAGTATTTT.

This CDR3 is CSVEGGSGTDYEQYF. The CDR3 DNA reads TGCAGCGTTGAAGGAGGAAGTGGGACAGATTACGAGCAGTACTTC. The rearrangement uses TRBV29-1 and TRBJ2-7; TRBD1 agrees at 7 bases. Trimming cost V 1 base and J 4 bases; bases outside gene matches: 10. This CDR3 is built from 15 residues. Germline CDR1 is SQVTM and CDR2 is ANQGSEA.

In its sample, this clone was seen once. The chain carries TRBV30 and TRBJ1-1, with D perhaps TRBD1 (6 bases). Germline CDR1 GTSNPN, CDR2 SVGIG (reference sequence). The CDR3 consists of 14 residues. V was pared by 2 bases and J by 3 bases, with 13 bases between. The CDR3 DNA reads TGTGCCTGGAGTACTACAGGGTCAGACACTGAAGCTTTCTTT. The encoded protein is CAWSTTGSDTEAFF.

This clone has only one observation. The chain carries TRBV6-5 and TRBJ2-3; perhaps TRBD1 as D (7 bases). The germline gives CDR1 MNHEY, CDR2 SVGAGI. The CDR3 covers 14 residues. Trimming shortened V by 7 bases and J by 3 bases, and 14 bases separated the two germline ends. The CDR3 is CASKQGGITDTQYF. The CDR3 nucleotides are TGTGCCAGCAAGCAGGGGGGTATTACAGATACGCAGTATTTT.

This chain uses TRBV9 with TRBJ2-3; weak D call: TRBD1 (6 bases). Trimming left V 3 bases short and J 0 bases short, with 11 bases between. The CDR3 is made up of 15 amino acids. Germline V gene data show CDR1 as SGDLS and CDR2 as YYNGEE. The CDR3 coding sequence is TGTGCCAGCAGCGGGGACAAGACTAGCACAGATACGCAGTATTTT. Residues: CASSGDKTSTDTQYF.

This clone was seen only a few times. J is TRBJ2-5 and V is TRBV20-1; D is undetermined. The CDR3 extends over 10 amino acids. The germline V gene encodes CDR1 DFQATT and CDR2 SNEGSKA (reference sequence). V lost 6 bases to trimming and J lost 2 bases, with 4 bases between them. The CDR3 sequence is CSAPQETQYF. As DNA, the CDR3 is TGCAGTGCCCCGCAAGAGACCCAGTACTTC.

The chain links TRBV7-3 to TRBJ2-5, with D unclear. The CDR3 consists of 14 residues. In germline, CDR1 is SGHTA, CDR2 FQGTGA. V gave up 2 bases and J gave up 4 bases, with 11 bases separating them. The CDR3 is CASSLGPAPETQYF. CDR3 nucleotides: TGTGCCAGCAGCTTAGGCCCAGCGCCAGAGACCCAGTACTTC.

This chain joins TRBV4-3 and TRBJ2-6, with TRBD1 as a possible D gene (5 bases). The CDR3 runs 15 residues. V shed 2 bases and J shed 3 bases, with 8 bases lying between them. Germline V gene lookup returns CDR1 LGHNA and CDR2 YSLEER. The CDR3: CASSQNTGGANVLTF. The CDR3 DNA sequence: TGCGCCAGCAGCCAAAACACAGGTGGGGCCAACGTCCTGACTTTC.

V gene TRBV4-3 combines with J gene TRBJ2-7; the match to TRBD1 covers 11 bases. The trim removed 1 base at V and 1 base at J, leaving 12 bases unmatched. Germline CDR1 and CDR2: LGHNA and YSLEER. This CDR3 comprises 19 residues. The CDR3 loop is CASSQAAPGQGVLSYEQYF. The CDR3 region has the DNA TGCGCCAGCAGCCAAGCCGCGCCGGGACAGGGGGTCCTTTCCTACGAGCAGTACTTC.

The rearrangement links TRBV2 to TRBJ1-1; tentative D call: TRBD1 (5 bases). The CDR3 contains 14 residues. V lost 6 bases, J lost 3 bases, and 14 bases lay in between. Germline CDR1 reads SNHLY; CDR2 reads FYNNEI. The CDR3 region is CASRLEGGDTEAFF. CDR3 nucleotide sequence: TGTGCCAGCAGACTGGAGGGAGGGGACACTGAAGCTTTCTTT.

This clone came up once. This sequence joins TRBV28 and TRBJ2-3, with D possibly TRBD2 on 7 matching bases. CDR1 MDHEN and CDR2 SYDVKM come from the germline V gene. The V gene lost 7 bases and the J gene lost 5 bases, with 16 bases spanning the gap. CDR3 length equals 14 residues. The CDR3 DNA is TGTGCCAGCACCCCATACAGGGAGGGAGATACGCAGTATTTT. Translating gives CASTPYREGDTQYF.

This rearrangement joins TRBV30 to TRBJ2-7; 7 nucleotides line up with TRBD1. Per germline, CDR1 GTSNPN and CDR2 SVGIG (reference sequence). The CDR3 contains 13 residues. Trimming cost V 5 bases and J 7 bases; bases outside gene matches: 11. The chain's CDR3 is CAWGQVSGSEQYF. As DNA, the CDR3 is TGTGCCTGGGGACAGGTCTCAGGGTCAGAGCAGTACTTC.